The clone carrying this T cell receptor (beta chain) has just one count. Per the original data handling: Reference gene primer amplification yielded estimated nucleated cell counts. Using immunoSEQ multiplex PCR, the repertoire was profiled, and TCRdb retains in-frame clones only, with some absent. V, J and clone size were drawn from that table, and D and trimming were deduced from the DNA. This table holds about 120,000 clones, about 78% found once. CDR3 length equals 14 residues. After removal of 4 bases from V and 7 bases from J, the junction contained 5 bases not matched to a gene. Per germline, CDR1 SGHRS and CDR2 YFSETQ. This entry belongs to a study of blood T cell repertoires in COVID-19. Study in general: Samples representing acute and convalescent COVID-19 were sourced from the United States, Italy and Spain. The analysed material was cDNA or gDNA that came from T cells, B-cell-depleted T cells, or PBMCs.

Sequencing input: peripheral blood. The sequence was obtained from a man between 70 and 80 years old with acute or convalescent COVID-19. The V and J genes are TRBV5-1 and TRBJ2-2, with 9 nucleotides matching TRBD2. DNA for the CDR3: TGCGCCAGCAGCCAAGGACTAGCGAACGGGGAGCTGTTTTTT. This translates into CASSQGLANGELFF. The variable domain in full, with the rest retrieved from reference TRBV5-1 and TRBJ2-2, is KAGVTQTPRYLIKTRGQQVTLSCSPISGHRSVSWYQQTPGQGLQFLFEYFSETQRNKGNFPGRFSGRQFSNSRSEMNVSTLELGDSALYLCASSQGLANGELFFGEGSRLTVL.